This T cell receptor beta chain was obtained from a study of blood T cell repertoires in COVID-19. This clone has just a few counts. J lost 6 bases, V lost 0 bases, and 10 bases had no gene match. CDR1 ENHRY and CDR2 SYGVKD come from the germline V gene. The CDR3 runs 18 residues. In the original analysis: Amplification of reference gene primers provided the estimated nucleated cell counts. TCRdb keeps only in-frame clones here, not all; method: immunoSEQ multiplex PCR. V and J calls and clone size are given by that table; D and trimming were obtained from the DNA. The sample shows 150,000 to 200,000 clones, over 80% of them seen only once.

The rearrangement joins TRBV10-3 to TRBJ1-5; 11 bases map to TRBD1. Sequenced sample: peripheral blood. The receptor was isolated from a woman in her twenties or thirties with acute or convalescent COVID-19. This chain's CDR3 is CAISESKQGGTGGQPQHF. Here the CDR3 DNA reads TGTGCCATCAGTGAGTCGAAACAGGGAGGGACAGGGGGTCAGCCCCAGCATTTT.